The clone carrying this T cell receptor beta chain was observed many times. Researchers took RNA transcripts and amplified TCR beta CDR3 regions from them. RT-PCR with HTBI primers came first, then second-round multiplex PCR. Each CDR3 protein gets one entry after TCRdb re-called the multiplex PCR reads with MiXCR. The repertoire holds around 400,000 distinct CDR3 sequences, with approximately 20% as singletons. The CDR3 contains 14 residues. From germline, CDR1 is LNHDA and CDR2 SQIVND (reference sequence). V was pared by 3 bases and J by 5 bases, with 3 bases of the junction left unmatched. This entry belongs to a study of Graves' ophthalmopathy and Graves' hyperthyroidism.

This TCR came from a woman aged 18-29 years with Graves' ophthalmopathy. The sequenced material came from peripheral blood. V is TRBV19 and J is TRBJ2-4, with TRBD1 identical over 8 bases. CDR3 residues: CASSMTGVENIQYF. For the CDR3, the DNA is TGTGCCAGTAGTATGACAGGGGTGGAAAACATTCAGTACTTC.